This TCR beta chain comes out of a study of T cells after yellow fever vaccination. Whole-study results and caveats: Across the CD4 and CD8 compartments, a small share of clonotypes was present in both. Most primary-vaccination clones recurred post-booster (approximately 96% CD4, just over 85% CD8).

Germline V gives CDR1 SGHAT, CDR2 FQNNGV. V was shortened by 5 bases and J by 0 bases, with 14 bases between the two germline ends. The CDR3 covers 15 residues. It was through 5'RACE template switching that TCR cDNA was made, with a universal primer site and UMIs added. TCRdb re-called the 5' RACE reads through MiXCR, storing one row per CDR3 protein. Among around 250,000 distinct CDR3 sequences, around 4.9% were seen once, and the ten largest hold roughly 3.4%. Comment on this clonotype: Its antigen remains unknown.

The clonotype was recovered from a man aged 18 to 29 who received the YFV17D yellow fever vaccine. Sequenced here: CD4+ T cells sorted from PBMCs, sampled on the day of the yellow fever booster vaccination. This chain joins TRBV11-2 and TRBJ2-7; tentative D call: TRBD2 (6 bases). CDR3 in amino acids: CASSPGVRSSYEQYV. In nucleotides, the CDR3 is TGTGCCAGCAGCCCGGGGGTGCGGAGCTCCTACGAGCAGTACGTC.